This T cell receptor (beta chain) was captured by sequencing in a study of control samples from healthy donors and cancer patients. The assay was immunoSEQ multiplex PCR, and TCRdb's table has in-frame clones only and misses some. This repertoire shows under 60,000 clones, 93% found once; its top ten account for roughly a quarter. CDR1 MDHEN and CDR2 SYDVKM come from the germline V gene. Trimming took off 6 bases at V and 0 bases at J, with 18 bases between the two ends. This CDR3 contains 16 residues. Material for sequencing was PBMCs. The sequence derives from a woman between 45 and 60 years old with head and neck cancer. The gene calls are TRBV28 and TRBJ2-7; TRBD1 or TRBD2 may be the D gene (5 bases each). CDR3 bases: TGTGCCAGCAGGCCTCTCCGGGACGCACGCTCCTACGAGCAGTACTTC. Protein: CASRPLRDARSYEQYF.